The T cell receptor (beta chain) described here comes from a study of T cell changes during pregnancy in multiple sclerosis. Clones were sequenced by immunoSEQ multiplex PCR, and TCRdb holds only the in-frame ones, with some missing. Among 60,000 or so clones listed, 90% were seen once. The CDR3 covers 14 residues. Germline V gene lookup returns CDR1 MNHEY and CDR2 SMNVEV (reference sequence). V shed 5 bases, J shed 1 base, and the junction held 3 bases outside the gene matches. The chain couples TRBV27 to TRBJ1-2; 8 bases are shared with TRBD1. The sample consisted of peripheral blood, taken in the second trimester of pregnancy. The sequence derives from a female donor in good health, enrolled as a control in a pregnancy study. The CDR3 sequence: CASSGGQDNYGYTF. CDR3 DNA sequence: TGTGCCAGCAGTGGGGGACAGGATAACTATGGCTACACCTTC.